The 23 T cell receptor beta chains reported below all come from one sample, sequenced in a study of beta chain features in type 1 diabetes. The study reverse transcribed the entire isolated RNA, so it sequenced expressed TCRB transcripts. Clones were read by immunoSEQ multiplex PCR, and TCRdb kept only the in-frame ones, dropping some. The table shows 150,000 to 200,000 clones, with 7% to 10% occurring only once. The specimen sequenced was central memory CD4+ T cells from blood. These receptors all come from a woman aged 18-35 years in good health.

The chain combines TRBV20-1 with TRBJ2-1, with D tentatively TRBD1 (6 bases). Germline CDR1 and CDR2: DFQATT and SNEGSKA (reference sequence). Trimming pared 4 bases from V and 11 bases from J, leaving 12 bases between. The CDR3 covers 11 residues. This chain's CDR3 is CSANLGQKQFF. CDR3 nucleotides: TGCAGTGCTAACCTTGGACAGAAGCAGTTCTTC.

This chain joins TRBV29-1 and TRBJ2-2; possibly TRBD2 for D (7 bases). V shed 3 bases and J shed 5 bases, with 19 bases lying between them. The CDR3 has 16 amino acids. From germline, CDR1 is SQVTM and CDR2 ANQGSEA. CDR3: CSVEVGGRVGTGELFF. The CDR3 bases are TGCAGCGTTGAGGTCGGGGGGCGGGTTGGGACCGGGGAGCTGTTTTTT.

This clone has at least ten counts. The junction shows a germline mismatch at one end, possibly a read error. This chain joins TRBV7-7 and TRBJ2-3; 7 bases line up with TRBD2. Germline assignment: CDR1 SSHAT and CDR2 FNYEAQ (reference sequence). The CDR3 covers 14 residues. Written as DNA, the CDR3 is TGTGCTAGCAGACAACTAGCGAGCACAGATACGCAGTATTTT. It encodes CASRQLASTDTQYF.

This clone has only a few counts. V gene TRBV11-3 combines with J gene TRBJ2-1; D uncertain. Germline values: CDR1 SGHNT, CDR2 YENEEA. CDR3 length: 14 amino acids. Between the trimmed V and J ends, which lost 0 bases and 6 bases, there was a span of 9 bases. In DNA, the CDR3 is TGTGCCAGCAGCTTAGACCTAGTCGGCAATGAGCAGTTCTTC. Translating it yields CASSLDLVGNEQFF.

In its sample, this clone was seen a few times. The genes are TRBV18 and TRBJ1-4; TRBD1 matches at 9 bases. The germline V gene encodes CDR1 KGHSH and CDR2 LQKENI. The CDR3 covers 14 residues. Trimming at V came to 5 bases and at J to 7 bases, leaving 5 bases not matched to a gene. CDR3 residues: CASSGQGTTEKLFF. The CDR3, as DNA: TGTGCCAGCTCAGGACAGGGGACGACTGAAAAACTGTTTTTT.

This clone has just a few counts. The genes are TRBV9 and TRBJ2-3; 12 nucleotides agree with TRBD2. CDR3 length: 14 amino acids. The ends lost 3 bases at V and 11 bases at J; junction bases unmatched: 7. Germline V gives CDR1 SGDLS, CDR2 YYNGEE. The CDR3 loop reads CASSETSGGVVQYF. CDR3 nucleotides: TGTGCCAGCAGCGAGACTAGCGGGGGTGTCGTGCAGTATTTT.

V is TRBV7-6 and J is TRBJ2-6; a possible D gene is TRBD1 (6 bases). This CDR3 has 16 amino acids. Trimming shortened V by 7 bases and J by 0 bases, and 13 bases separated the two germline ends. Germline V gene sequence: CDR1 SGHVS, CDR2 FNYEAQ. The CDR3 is CASTSRGGSGANVLTF. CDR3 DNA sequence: TGTGCCAGCACCTCAAGAGGGGGCTCTGGGGCCAACGTCCTGACTTTC. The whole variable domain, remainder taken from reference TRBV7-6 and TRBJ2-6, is GAGVSQSPRYKVTKRGQDVALRCDPISGHVSLYWYRQALGQGPEFLTYFNYEAQQDKSGLPNDRFSAERPEGSISTLTIQRTEQRDSAMYRCASTSRGGSGANVLTFGAGSRLTVL.

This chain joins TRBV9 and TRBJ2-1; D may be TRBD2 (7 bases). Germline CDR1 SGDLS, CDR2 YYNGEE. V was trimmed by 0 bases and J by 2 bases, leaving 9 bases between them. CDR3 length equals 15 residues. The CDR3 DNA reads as TGTGCCAGCAGCGTAGACGGGGGGCCCTACAATGAGCAGTTCTTC. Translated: CASSVDGGPYNEQFF.

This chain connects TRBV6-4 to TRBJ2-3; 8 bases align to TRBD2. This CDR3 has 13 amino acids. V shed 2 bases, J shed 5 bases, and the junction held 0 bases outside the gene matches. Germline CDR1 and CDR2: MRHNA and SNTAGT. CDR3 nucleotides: TGTGCCAGCAGTGACCTAGCGGGAGATACGCAGTATTTT. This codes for CASSDLAGDTQYF.

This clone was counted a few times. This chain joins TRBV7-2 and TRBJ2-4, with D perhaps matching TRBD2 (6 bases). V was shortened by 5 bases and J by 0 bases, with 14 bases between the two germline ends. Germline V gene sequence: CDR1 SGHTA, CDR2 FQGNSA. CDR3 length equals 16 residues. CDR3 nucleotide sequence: TGTGCCAGCAGCCTTATGGGGGGAAGAGCCAAAAACATTCAGTACTTC. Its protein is CASSLMGGRAKNIQYF.

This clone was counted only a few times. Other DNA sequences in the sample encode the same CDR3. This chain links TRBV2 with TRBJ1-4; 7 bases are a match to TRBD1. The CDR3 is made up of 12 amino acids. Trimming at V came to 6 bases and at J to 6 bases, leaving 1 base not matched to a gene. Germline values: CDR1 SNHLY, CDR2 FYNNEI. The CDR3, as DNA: TGTGCCAGCAGCGGGACAGATGAAAAACTGTTTTTT. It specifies CASSGTDEKLFF.

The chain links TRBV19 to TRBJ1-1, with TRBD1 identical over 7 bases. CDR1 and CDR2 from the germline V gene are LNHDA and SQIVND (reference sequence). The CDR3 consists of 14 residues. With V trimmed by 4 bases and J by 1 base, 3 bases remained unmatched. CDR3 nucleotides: TGTGCCAGTAGTAAGGGACAGCCGAACACTGAAGCTTTCTTT. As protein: CASSKGQPNTEAFF.

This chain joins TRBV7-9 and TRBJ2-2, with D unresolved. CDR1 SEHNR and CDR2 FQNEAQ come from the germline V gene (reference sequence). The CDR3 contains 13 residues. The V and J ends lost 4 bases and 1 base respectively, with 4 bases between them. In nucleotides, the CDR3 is TGTGCCAGCAGCTCAGTGAACACCGGGGAGCTGTTTTTT. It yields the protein CASSSVNTGELFF. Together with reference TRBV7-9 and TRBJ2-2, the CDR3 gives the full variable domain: DTGVSQNPRHKITKRGQNVTFRCDPISEHNRLYWYRQTLGQGPEFLTYFQNEAQLEKSRLLSDRFSAERPKGSFSTLEIQRTEQGDSAMYLCASSSVNTGELFFGEGSRLTVL.

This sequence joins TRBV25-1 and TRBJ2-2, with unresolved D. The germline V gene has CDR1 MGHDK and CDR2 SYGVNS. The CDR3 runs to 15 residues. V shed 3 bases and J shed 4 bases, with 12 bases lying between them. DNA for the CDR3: TGTGCCAGCAGTGACGCCCAGGATGGCACCGGGGAGCTGTTTTTT. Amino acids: CASSDAQDGTGELFF.

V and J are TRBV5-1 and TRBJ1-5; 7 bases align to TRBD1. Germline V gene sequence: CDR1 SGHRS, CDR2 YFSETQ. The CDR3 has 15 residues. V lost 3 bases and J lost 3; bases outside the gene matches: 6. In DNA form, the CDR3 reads TGCGCCAGCAGCTCTACAGGGGACCTCAATCAGCCCCAGCATTTT. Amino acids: CASSSTGDLNQPQHF.

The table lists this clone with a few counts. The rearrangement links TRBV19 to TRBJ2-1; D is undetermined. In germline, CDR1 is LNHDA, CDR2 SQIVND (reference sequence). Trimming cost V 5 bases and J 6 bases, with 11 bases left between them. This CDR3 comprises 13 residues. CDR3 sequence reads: CASSDLEANEQFF. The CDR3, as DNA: TGTGCCAGTAGTGACCTAGAGGCCAATGAGCAGTTCTTC.

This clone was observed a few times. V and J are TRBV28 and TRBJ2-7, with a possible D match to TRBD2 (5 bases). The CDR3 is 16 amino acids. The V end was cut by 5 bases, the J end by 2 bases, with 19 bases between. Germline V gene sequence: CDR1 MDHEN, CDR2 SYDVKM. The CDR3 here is CASSVRGSPFTYEQYF. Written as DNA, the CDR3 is TGTGCCAGCAGTGTCCGGGGTTCCCCCTTTACCTACGAGCAGTACTTC.

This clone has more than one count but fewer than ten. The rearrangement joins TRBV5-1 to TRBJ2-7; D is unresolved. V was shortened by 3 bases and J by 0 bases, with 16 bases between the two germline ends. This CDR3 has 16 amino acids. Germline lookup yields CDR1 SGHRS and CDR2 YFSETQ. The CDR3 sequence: CASSSTVTAASYEQYF. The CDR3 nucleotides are TGCGCCAGCAGCTCAACGGTTACGGCGGCCTCCTACGAGCAGTACTTC. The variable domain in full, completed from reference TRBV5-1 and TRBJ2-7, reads KAGVTQTPRYLIKTRGQQVTLSCSPISGHRSVSWYQQTPGQGLQFLFEYFSETQRNKGNFPGRFSGRQFSNSRSEMNVSTLELGDSALYLCASSSTVTAASYEQYFGPGTRLTVT.

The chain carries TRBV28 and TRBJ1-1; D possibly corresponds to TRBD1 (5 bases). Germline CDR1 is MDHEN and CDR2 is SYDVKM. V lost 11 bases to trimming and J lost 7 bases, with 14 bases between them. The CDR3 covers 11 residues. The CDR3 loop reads CASGEVSEAFF. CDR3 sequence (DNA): TGTGCCTCGGGGGAAGTAAGTGAAGCTTTCTTT.

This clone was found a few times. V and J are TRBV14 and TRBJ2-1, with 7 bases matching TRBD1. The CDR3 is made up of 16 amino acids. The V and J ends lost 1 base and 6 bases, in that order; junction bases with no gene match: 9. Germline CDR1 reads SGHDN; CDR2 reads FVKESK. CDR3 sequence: CASSQGDSRVSNEQFF. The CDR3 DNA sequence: TGTGCCAGCAGCCAAGGGGACAGTCGCGTAAGCAATGAGCAGTTCTTC.

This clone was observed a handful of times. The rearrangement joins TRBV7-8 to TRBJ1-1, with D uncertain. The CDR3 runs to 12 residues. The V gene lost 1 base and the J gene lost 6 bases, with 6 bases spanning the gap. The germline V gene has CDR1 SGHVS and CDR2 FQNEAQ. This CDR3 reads CASSLGNSEAFF. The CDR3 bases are TGTGCCAGCAGCTTAGGCAACTCTGAAGCTTTCTTT.

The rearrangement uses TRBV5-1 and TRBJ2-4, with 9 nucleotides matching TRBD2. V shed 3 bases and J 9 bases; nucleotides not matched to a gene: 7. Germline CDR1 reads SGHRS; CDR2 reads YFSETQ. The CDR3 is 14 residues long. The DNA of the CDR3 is TGCGCCAGCAGCTCCGGGACTAGCCGTGGCATTCAGTACTTC. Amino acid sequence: CASSSGTSRGIQYF.

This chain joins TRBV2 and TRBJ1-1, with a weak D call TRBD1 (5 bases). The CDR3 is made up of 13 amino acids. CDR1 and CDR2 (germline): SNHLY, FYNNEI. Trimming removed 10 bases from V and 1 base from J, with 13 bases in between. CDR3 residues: CATTGGENTEAFF. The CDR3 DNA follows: TGTGCCACCACCGGGGGGGAGAACACTGAAGCTTTCTTT.